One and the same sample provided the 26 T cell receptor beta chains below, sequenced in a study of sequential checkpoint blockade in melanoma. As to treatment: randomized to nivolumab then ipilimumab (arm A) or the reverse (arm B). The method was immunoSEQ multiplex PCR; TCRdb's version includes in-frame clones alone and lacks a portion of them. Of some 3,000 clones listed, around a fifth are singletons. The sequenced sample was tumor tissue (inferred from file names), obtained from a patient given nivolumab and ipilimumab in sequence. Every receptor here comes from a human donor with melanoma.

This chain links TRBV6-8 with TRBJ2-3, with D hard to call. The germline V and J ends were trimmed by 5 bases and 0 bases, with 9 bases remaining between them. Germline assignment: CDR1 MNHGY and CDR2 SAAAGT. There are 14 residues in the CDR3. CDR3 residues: CASSDRGSTDTQYF. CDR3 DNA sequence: TGTGCCAGCAGTGACCGTGGGAGCACAGATACGCAGTATTTT.

CDR3 residues: CAWKDGMNEKLFF. The CDR3 DNA follows: TGTGCCTGGAAGGATGGAATGAATGAAAAACTGTTTTTT. The chain links TRBV30 to TRBJ1-4; D remains unclear. The CDR3 contains 13 residues. Trimming removed 4 bases from V and 5 bases from J, with 11 bases in between. Germline V lookup: CDR1 GTSNPN, CDR2 SVGIG (reference sequence).

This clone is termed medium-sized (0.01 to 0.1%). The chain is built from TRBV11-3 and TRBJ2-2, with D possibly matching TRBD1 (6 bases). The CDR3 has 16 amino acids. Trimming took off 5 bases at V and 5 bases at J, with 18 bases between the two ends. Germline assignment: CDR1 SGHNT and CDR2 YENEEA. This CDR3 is CASSPPWGPRTGELFF. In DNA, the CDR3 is TGTGCCAGCAGCCCACCCTGGGGGCCCCGGACCGGGGAGCTGTTTTTT.

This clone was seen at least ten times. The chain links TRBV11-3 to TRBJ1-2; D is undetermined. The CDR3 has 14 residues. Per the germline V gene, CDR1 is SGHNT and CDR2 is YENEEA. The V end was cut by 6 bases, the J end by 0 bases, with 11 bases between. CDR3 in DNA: TGTGCCAGCAGTCCCTCCGGGGCTAACTATGGCTACACCTTC. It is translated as CASSPSGANYGYTF.

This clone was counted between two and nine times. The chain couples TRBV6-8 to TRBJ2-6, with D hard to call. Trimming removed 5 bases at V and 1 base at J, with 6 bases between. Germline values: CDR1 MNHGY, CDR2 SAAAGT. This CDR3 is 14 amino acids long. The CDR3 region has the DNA TGTGCCAGCAGTGACCAATCTGGGGCCAACGTCCTGACTTTC. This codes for CASSDQSGANVLTF.

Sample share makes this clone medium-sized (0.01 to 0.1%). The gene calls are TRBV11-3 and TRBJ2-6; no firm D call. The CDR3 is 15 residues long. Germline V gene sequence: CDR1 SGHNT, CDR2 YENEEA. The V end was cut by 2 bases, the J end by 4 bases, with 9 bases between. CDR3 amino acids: CASSLKLSGANVLTF. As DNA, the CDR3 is TGTGCCAGCAGCTTAAAGCTTAGCGGGGCCAACGTCCTGACTTTC.

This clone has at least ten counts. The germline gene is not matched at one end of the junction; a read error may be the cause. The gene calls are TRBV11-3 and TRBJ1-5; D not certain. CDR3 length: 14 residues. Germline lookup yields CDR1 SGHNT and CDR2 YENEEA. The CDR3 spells CASSSYDGKQPQHF. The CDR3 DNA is TGTGCCAGCAGCTCATACGACGGCAAGCAGCCCCAGCATTTT. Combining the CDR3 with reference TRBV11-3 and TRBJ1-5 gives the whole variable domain EAGVVQSPRYKIIEKKQPVAFWCNPISGHNTLYWYLQNLGQGPELLIRYENEEAVDDSQLPKDRFSAERLKGVDSTLKIQPAELGDSAVYLCASSSYDGKQPQHFGDGTRLSIL.

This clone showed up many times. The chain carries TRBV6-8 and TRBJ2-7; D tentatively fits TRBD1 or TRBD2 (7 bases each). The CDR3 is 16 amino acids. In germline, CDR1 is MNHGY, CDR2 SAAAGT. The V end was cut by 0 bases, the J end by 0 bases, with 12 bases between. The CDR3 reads CASSYSSGTASYEQYF. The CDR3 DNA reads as TGTGCCAGCAGTTACTCCAGCGGGACAGCCTCCTACGAGCAGTACTTC.

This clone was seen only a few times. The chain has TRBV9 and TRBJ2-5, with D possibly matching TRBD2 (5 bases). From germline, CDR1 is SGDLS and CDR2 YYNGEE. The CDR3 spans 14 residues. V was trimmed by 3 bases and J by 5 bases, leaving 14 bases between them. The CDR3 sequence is CASSAGPGGETQYF. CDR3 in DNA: TGTGCCAGCAGCGCCGGCCCCGGCGGGGAGACCCAGTACTTC.

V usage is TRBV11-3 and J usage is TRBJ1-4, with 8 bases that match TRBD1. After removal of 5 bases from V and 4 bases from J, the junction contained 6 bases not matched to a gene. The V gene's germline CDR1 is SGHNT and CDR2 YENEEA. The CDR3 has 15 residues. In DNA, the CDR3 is TGTGCCAGCAGCCCGGGAGGACAGGGTAATGAAAAACTGTTTTTT. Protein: CASSPGGQGNEKLFF.

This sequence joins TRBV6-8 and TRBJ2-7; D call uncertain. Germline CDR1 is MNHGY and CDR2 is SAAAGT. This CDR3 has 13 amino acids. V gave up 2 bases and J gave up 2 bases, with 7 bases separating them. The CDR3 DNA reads TGTGCCAGCAGTTACGGCGAGGCCTACGAGCAGTACTTC. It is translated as CASSYGEAYEQYF.

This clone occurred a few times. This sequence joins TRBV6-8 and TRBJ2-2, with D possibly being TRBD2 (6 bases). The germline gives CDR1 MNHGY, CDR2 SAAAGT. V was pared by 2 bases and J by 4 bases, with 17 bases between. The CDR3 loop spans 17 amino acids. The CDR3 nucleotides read TGTGCCAGCAGTTACCGGGACTCCGACAGAACCACCGGGGAGCTGTTTTTT. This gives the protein CASSYRDSDRTTGELFF.

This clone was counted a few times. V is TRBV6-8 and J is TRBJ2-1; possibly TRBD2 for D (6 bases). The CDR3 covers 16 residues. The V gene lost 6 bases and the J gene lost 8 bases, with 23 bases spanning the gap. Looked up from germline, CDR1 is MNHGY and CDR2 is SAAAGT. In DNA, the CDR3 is TGTGCCAGCAGCACCCACACGGGACTGGGTCGGGATGAGCAGTTCTTC. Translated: CASSTHTGLGRDEQFF.

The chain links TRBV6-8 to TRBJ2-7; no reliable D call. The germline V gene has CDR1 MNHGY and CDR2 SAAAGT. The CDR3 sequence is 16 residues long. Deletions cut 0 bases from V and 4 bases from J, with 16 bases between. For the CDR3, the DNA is TGTGCCAGCAGTTACTCGTCGGCGGACGGATCATACGAGCAGTACTTC. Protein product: CASSYSSADGSYEQYF.

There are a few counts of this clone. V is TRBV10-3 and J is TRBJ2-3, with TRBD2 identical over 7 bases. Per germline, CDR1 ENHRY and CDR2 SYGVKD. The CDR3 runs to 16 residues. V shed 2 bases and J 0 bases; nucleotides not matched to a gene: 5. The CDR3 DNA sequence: TGTGCCATCAGTGAGAAGAATAGCGGGAGCACAGATACGCAGTATTTT. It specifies CAISEKNSGSTDTQYF.

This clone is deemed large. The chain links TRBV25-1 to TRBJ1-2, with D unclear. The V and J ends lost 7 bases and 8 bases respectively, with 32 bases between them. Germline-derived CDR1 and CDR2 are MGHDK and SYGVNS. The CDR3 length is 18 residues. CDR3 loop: CASTPFYTFDPMVWGYTF. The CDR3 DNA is TGTGCCAGCACCCCCTTCTATACTTTCGATCCGATGGTTTGGGGCTACACCTTC.

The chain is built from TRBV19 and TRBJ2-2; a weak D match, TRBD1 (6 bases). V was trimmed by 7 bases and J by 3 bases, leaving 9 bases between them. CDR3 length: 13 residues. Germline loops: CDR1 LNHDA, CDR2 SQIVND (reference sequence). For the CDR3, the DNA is TGTGCCAGTATCGGACAGTACACCGGGGAGCTGTTTTTT. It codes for CASIGQYTGELFF.

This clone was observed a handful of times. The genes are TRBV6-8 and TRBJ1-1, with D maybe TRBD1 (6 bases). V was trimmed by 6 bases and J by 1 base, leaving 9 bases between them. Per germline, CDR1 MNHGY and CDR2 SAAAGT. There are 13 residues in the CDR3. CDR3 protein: CASRRTANTEAFF. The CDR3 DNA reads TGTGCCAGCAGAAGGACAGCGAACACTGAAGCTTTCTTT.

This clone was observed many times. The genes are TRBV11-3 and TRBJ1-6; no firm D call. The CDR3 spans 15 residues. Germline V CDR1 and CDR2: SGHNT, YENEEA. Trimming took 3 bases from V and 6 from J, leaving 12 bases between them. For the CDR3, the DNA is TGTGCCAGCAGCTTGGATGCCAGCGGTAATTCACCCCTCCACTTT. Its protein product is CASSLDASGNSPLHF. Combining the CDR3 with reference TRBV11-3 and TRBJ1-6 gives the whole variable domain EAGVVQSPRYKIIEKKQPVAFWCNPISGHNTLYWYLQNLGQGPELLIRYENEEAVDDSQLPKDRFSAERLKGVDSTLKIQPAELGDSAVYLCASSLDASGNSPLHFGNGTRLTVT.

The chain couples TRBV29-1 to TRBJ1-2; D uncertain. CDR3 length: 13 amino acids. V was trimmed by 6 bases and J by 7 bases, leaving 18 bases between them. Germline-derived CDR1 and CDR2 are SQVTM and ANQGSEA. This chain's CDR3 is CSVPTEGVSGYTF. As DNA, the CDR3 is TGCAGCGTCCCAACGGAGGGAGTAAGTGGCTACACCTTC.

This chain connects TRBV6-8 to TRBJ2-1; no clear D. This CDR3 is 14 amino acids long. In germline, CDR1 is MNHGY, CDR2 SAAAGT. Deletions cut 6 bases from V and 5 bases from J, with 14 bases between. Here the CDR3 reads CASRPLQFDNEQFF. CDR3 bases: TGTGCCAGCAGGCCCCTCCAATTCGACAATGAGCAGTTCTTC.

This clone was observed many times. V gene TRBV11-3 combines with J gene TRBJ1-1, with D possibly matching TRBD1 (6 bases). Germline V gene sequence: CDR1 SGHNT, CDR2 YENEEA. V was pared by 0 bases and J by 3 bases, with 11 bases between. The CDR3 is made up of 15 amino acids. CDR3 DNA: TGTGCCAGCAGCTTAGAGCAGGGGTCTTACACTGAAGCTTTCTTT. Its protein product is CASSLEQGSYTEAFF.

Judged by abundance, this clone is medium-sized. The CDR3 reads CAWSTGQGNTEAFF. The CDR3, as DNA: TGTGCCTGGAGTACGGGACAGGGGAACACTGAAGCTTTCTTT. The gene calls are TRBV30 and TRBJ1-1, with TRBD1 matching 9 bases. V lost 2 bases, J lost 1 base, and 2 bases stayed unmatched. CDR3 length: 14 amino acids. The V gene's germline CDR1 is GTSNPN and CDR2 SVGIG (reference sequence). The entire variable domain, with the rest obtained from reference TRBV30 and TRBJ1-1, is as follows: SQTIHQWPATLVQPVGSPLSLECTVEGTSNPNLYWYRQAAGRGLQLLFYSVGIGQISSEVPQNLSASRPQDRQFILSSKKLLLSDSGFYLCAWSTGQGNTEAFFGQGTRLTVV.

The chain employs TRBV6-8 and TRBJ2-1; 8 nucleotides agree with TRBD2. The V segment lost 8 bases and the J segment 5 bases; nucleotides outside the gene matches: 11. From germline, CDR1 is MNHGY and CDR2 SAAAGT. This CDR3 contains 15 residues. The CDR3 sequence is CASSPAGGQHNEQFF. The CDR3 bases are TGTGCCAGCTCCCCGGCGGGGGGTCAACACAATGAGCAGTTCTTC.

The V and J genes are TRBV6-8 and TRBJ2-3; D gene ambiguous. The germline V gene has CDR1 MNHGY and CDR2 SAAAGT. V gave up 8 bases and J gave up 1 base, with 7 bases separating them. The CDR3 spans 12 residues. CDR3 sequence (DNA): TGTGCCAGCTGGCAGGGCACAGATACGCAGTATTTT. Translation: CASWQGTDTQYF.

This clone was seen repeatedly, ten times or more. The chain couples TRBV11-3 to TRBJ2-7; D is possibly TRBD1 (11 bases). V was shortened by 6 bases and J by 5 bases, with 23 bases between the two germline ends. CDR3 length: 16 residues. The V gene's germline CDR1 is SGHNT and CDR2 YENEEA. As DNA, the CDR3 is TGTGCCAGCAGGGACAGGGGGCGAACTAGCGGGGACGAGCAGTACTTC. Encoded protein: CASRDRGRTSGDEQYF. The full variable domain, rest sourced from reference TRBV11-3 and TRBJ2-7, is EAGVVQSPRYKIIEKKQPVAFWCNPISGHNTLYWYLQNLGQGPELLIRYENEEAVDDSQLPKDRFSAERLKGVDSTLKIQPAELGDSAVYLCASRDRGRTSGDEQYFGPGTRLTVT.